These 18 T cell receptor beta chains were sequenced from one sample in a study of OX40 agonist ivuxolimab in advanced cancers. Libraries were constructed by the immunoSEQ multiplex PCR assay. In TCRdb, the immuneACCESS table is reduced to in-frame sequences with V and J assigned. These tables do not hold every clone; where another copy was compared, an unresolved V gene accounts for under half, and the others remain unexplained. The sample table shows tens of thousands of clones, and about 86% are seen once. The top ten clonotypes cover roughly 2.9% of the sample. The source material was CD4+ or CD8+ T cells sorted from blood, sampled in a trial of the OX40 agonist ivuxolimab. The source of these receptors is an adult with an advanced solid tumor such as melanoma, head and neck, liver or kidney cancer.

The chain couples TRBV9 to TRBJ2-1; perhaps TRBD2 as D (6 bases). V was trimmed by 0 bases and J by 3 bases, leaving 10 bases between them. The CDR3 sequence is 15 residues long. CDR1 and CDR2 from the germline V gene are SGDLS and YYNGEE. The CDR3 nucleotides read TGTGCCAGCAGCGTAGCGGGAGATATCTACAATGAGCAGTTCTTC. Translated: CASSVAGDIYNEQFF.

The chain links TRBV19 to TRBJ2-3, with D perhaps TRBD2 (6 bases). This CDR3 has 16 residues. The germline V and J ends were trimmed by 5 bases and 5 bases, with 20 bases remaining between them. Per germline, CDR1 LNHDA and CDR2 SQIVND (reference sequence). CDR3: CASSPARAGRQDTQYF. The CDR3 coding sequence is TGTGCCAGTAGTCCCGCGAGGGCGGGGCGTCAAGATACGCAGTATTTT. Complete variable domain (other parts from reference TRBV19 and TRBJ2-3): DGGITQSPKYLFRKEGQNVTLSCEQNLNHDAMYWYRQDPGQGLRLIYYSQIVNDFQKGDIAEGYSVSREKKESFPLTVTSAQKNPTAFYLCASSPARAGRQDTQYFGPGTRLTVL.

The chain joins TRBV11-2 to TRBJ2-3; TRBD1 matches 10 bases. J was trimmed by 4 bases and V by 4 bases; bases with no gene match: 5. This CDR3 is 15 amino acids long. From germline, CDR1 is SGHAT and CDR2 FQNNGV. The CDR3 is CASSSGQGRADTQYF. The CDR3 DNA reads as TGTGCCAGCAGCTCGGGACAGGGGAGAGCAGATACGCAGTATTTT. The whole variable domain, filled in from reference TRBV11-2 and TRBJ2-3, reads EAGVAQSPRYKIIEKRQSVAFWCNPISGHATLYWYQQILGQGPKLLIQFQNNGVVDDSQLPKDRFSAERLKGVDSTLKIQPAKLEDSAVYLCASSSGQGRADTQYFGPGTRLTVL.

This chain uses TRBV5-8 with TRBJ1-5, with no clear D. CDR1 is SGHTS and CDR2 is YDEGEE in the germline V gene. The CDR3 covers 16 residues. Trimming shortened V by 4 bases and J by 2 bases, and 16 bases separated the two germline ends. CDR3 amino acids: CASSLHRGGGNQPQHF. As DNA, the CDR3 is TGTGCCAGCAGCCTCCACCGGGGTGGCGGCAATCAGCCCCAGCATTTT. The variable domain in full, with the rest retrieved from reference TRBV5-8 and TRBJ1-5, is EAGVTQSPTHLIKTRGQQATLRCSPISGHTSVYWYQQALGLGLQFLLWYDEGEERNRGNFPPRFSGRQFPNYSSELNVNALELEDSALYLCASSLHRGGGNQPQHFGDGTRLSIL.

The chain uses TRBV28 and TRBJ2-7; 10 bases align to TRBD2. CDR3 length equals 15 residues. V lost 6 bases and J lost 1; bases outside the gene matches: 6. Germline V gene data show CDR1 as MDHEN and CDR2 as SYDVKM. CDR3: CASRLIAGGSYEQYF. The CDR3 DNA sequence: TGTGCCAGCAGACTTATAGCGGGAGGATCCTACGAGCAGTACTTC.

CDR3 sequence reads: CASSSGQMNTGELFF. The CDR3, as DNA: TGTGCCAGCAGCTCGGGACAGATGAACACCGGGGAGCTGTTTTTT. The chain carries TRBV7-8 and TRBJ2-2, with TRBD1 identical over 7 bases. CDR3 length: 15 residues. CDR1 and CDR2 (germline): SGHVS, FQNEAQ. With 4 bases clipped from V and 1 base from J, the junction kept 3 bases outside the gene matches. The variable domain in full, completed from reference TRBV7-8 and TRBJ2-2, reads GAGVSQSPRYKVAKRGQDVALRCDPISGHVSLFWYQQALGQGPEFLTYFQNEAQLDKSGLPSDRFFAERPEGSVSTLKIQRTQQEDSAVYLCASSSGQMNTGELFFGEGSRLTVL.

This chain connects TRBV2 to TRBJ1-5; 8 nucleotides match TRBD1. Losses at the gene ends were 7 bases for V and 4 bases for J; bases not matched to a gene: 9. From germline, CDR1 is SNHLY and CDR2 FYNNEI. This CDR3 has 15 residues. The CDR3 here is CASMRQGLINQPQHF. The CDR3 DNA follows: TGTGCCAGCATGCGACAGGGGTTAATAAATCAGCCCCAGCATTTT.

The genes are TRBV4-1 and TRBJ2-5; 7 bases map to TRBD2. The CDR3 runs to 15 residues. Losses at the gene ends were 1 base for V and 9 bases for J; bases not matched to a gene: 11. The V gene's germline CDR1 is MGHRA and CDR2 YSYEKL. The chain's CDR3 is CASSQGLAGLGAQYF. The CDR3 DNA is TGCGCCAGCAGCCAAGGACTAGCCGGCCTGGGGGCCCAGTACTTC.

This chain connects TRBV4-2 to TRBJ2-1; TRBD1 is a possible D gene (6 bases). There are 15 residues in the CDR3. Per the germline V gene, CDR1 is LGHNA and CDR2 is YNFKEQ. V was shortened by 0 bases and J by 4 bases, with 10 bases between the two germline ends. Written as DNA, the CDR3 is TGTGCCAGCAGCCAAGATACAGGGCGGTACAATGAGCAGTTCTTC. It yields the protein CASSQDTGRYNEQFF.

The chain uses TRBV7-9 and TRBJ2-1; TRBD2 aligns across 8 bases. Losses at the gene ends were 4 bases for V and 10 bases for J; bases not matched to a gene: 9. This CDR3 has 14 amino acids. Germline V gene sequence: CDR1 SEHNR, CDR2 FQNEAQ (reference sequence). The CDR3 spells CASSSGTREGEQFF. CDR3 DNA: TGTGCCAGCAGCTCCGGGACTAGGGAGGGAGAGCAGTTCTTC.

This chain uses TRBV28 with TRBJ2-1; 10 nucleotides match TRBD2. The length of the CDR3 is 15 residues. The germline V gene has CDR1 MDHEN and CDR2 SYDVKM. V was pared by 6 bases and J by 3 bases, with 5 bases of the junction left unmatched. The CDR3 DNA reads as TGTGCCAGCAGGACAGCGGGGGGGCACTACAATGAGCAGTTCTTC. Translating gives CASRTAGGHYNEQFF.

The chain is built from TRBV5-1 and TRBJ2-5; D is unresolved. Trimming pared 5 bases from V and 2 bases from J, leaving 10 bases between. This CDR3 spans 13 amino acids. In germline, CDR1 is SGHRS, CDR2 YFSETQ. DNA of the CDR3: TGCGCCAGCAGACTATCTACTCAAGAGACCCAGTACTTC. It encodes CASRLSTQETQYF. Full variable domain (remainder filled in from reference TRBV5-1 and TRBJ2-5): KAGVTQTPRYLIKTRGQQVTLSCSPISGHRSVSWYQQTPGQGLQFLFEYFSETQRNKGNFPGRFSGRQFSNSRSEMNVSTLELGDSALYLCASRLSTQETQYFGPGTRLLVL.

This chain joins TRBV5-1 and TRBJ2-1; possibly TRBD1 or TRBD2 for D (5 bases each). The CDR3 totals 14 residues. Trimming took 0 bases from V and 10 from J, leaving 14 bases between them. Germline V gene sequence: CDR1 SGHRS, CDR2 YFSETQ. CDR3 sequence: CASSLVAGSGEQFF. The CDR3 nucleotides are TGCGCCAGCAGCTTGGTGGCAGGGAGTGGCGAGCAGTTCTTC.

The chain recombines TRBV2 with TRBJ2-7; D not resolved. This CDR3 contains 11 residues. Germline CDR1 SNHLY, CDR2 FYNNEI. Trimming cost V 4 bases and J 9 bases, with 10 bases left between them. The CDR3 sequence: CASSASAPQYF. The CDR3 region has the DNA TGTGCCAGCAGTGCAAGCGCCCCGCAGTACTTC.

Only one count was recorded for this clone. This chain connects TRBV28 to TRBJ1-2; TRBD1 might be the D (5 bases). Germline V gene sequence: CDR1 MDHEN, CDR2 SYDVKM. Between the trimmed V and J ends, which lost 3 bases and 0 bases, there was a span of 14 bases. The CDR3 runs 16 residues. CDR3 amino acids: CASSFRGTPTNYGYTF. CDR3 nucleotide sequence: TGTGCCAGCAGTTTTAGAGGGACCCCTACTAACTATGGCTACACCTTC.

The J gene is TRBJ2-7, the V gene TRBV5-1; 7 bases agree with TRBD2. Trimming at V came to 5 bases and at J to 0 bases, leaving 2 bases not matched to a gene. The CDR3 covers 13 residues. Germline CDR1 reads SGHRS; CDR2 reads YFSETQ. CDR3 in amino acids: CASRREPSYEQYF. CDR3 bases: TGCGCCAGCAGGCGGGAGCCCTCCTACGAGCAGTACTTC.

V gene TRBV30 combines with J gene TRBJ2-5; D is perhaps TRBD2 (6 bases). V dropped 6 bases and J dropped 4 bases, with 12 bases sitting between them. The germline gives CDR1 GTSNPN, CDR2 SVGIG (reference sequence). The CDR3 spans 12 residues. CDR3 DNA: TGTGCCTGCGGGGTGGGAGGAGAGACCCAGTACTTC. Protein sequence: CACGVGGETQYF.

The chain carries TRBV18 and TRBJ1-1, with D perhaps TRBD1 (6 bases). V was pared by 3 bases and J by 1 base, with 24 bases between. The germline V gene encodes CDR1 KGHSH and CDR2 LQKENI. This CDR3 has 19 residues. CDR3 nucleotides: TGTGCCAGCTCACCCTTTGACCAGGGGCTCCCTTATGCGAACACTGAAGCTTTCTTT. Protein product: CASSPFDQGLPYANTEAFF.